This is a list of T cell receptor beta chains from one sample in a study of CD8 T cells in ankylosing spondylitis. TCRdb re-called the 5' RACE reads with MiXCR, one entry per CDR3 protein. The data hold roughly 700,000 distinct CDR3 sequences, with roughly 19% observed a single time. The specimen sequenced was blood, either unsorted or a sorted T cell fraction (not recorded which). These receptors were collected from a male donor with ankylosing spondylitis. Both conserved end residues are part of each CDR3. The order of the fields is V gene, J gene, D gene, clone size, CDR3 protein, CDR3 DNA. D genes are given only for firm matches. Size values are once, few and many counts, or a class for expanded clones, and some rows have none.

TRBV5-1	TRBJ1-6	TRBD1	few	CASSFTGGGSPLHF	TGCGCCAGCAGCTTCACAGGGGGTGGTTCACCCCTCCACTTT
TRBV7-6	TRBJ1-3	.	.	CASSHPTQQSSGNTIYF	TGTGCCAGCAGCCATCCCACGCAGCAGAGCTCTGGAAACACCATATATTTT
TRBV28	TRBJ2-3	TRBD1	once	CASSTPGQGVYTQYF	TGTGCCAGCAGTACGCCGGGACAGGGGGTATATACGCAGTATTTT
TRBV28	TRBJ2-6	.	many	CASSSQGAGANVLTF	TGTGCCAGCAGTTCTCAGGGCGCTGGGGCCAACGTCCTGACTTTC
TRBV10-3	TRBJ2-1	TRBD2	.	CAISEGTSGLSYNEQFF	TGTGCCATCAGTGAGGGGACTAGCGGGCTTTCCTACAATGAGCAGTTCTTC
TRBV29-1	TRBJ1-2	.	few	CSVAPDSQLGYTF	TGCAGCGTGGCCCCGGACAGCCAGCTAGGCTACACCTTC
TRBV7-9	TRBJ1-2	.	.	CASSLSTALYGYTF	TGTGCCAGCAGCTTATCTACAGCACTCTATGGCTACACCTTC
TRBV7-6	TRBJ1-4	.	few	CASTLFCEGRVLGTNEKLFF	TGTGCCAGCACCCTTTTTTGCGAGGGGCGGGTATTAGGGACTAATGAAAAACTGTTTTTT
TRBV27	TRBJ1-6	.	.	CASSFSNRGSPLHF	TGTGCCAGCAGTTTTAGCAATAGAGGATCACCCCTCCACTTT
TRBV7-3	TRBJ2-1	TRBD2	.	CASSLGLLAGGGDEQFF	TGTGCCAGCAGCTTAGGCCTACTAGCGGGGGGCGGAGATGAGCAGTTCTTC
TRBV2	TRBJ2-2	.	.	CASSEASPQIPYTGELFF	TGTGCCAGCAGTGAAGCGTCCCCACAAATTCCTTACACCGGGGAGCTGTTTTTT
TRBV7-3	TRBJ2-1	TRBD2	few	CASSLSGGPTYNEQFF	TGTGCCAGCAGCTTAAGCGGGGGACCTACCTACAATGAGCAGTTCTTC
TRBV25-1	TRBJ2-5	.	.	CASSELVEETQYF	TGTGCCAGCAGTGAACTGGTGGAAGAGACCCAGTACTTC
TRBV5-1	TRBJ1-4	TRBD1	few	CASSYDRAGEKLFF	TGCGCCAGCAGCTACGACAGGGCCGGTGAAAAACTGTTTTTT
TRBV24-1	TRBJ2-1	TRBD1	few	CATSDNTGVNEQFF	TGTGCCACCAGTGATAATACAGGGGTAAATGAGCAGTTCTTC
TRBV4-1	TRBJ1-1	.	.	CASSQVWGRDTEAFF	TGCGCCAGCAGCCAAGTGTGGGGGAGGGACACTGAAGCTTTCTTT
TRBV7-2	TRBJ2-1	.	few	CASSLGERGVHNEQFF	TGTGCCAGCAGCTTAGGGGAAAGGGGGGTCCACAATGAGCAGTTCTTC
TRBV10-3	TRBJ1-1	.	.	CAISELTGYNAEAFF	TGTGCCATCAGTGAGTTGACAGGCTATAACGCTGAAGCTTTCTTT
TRBV15	TRBJ2-4	.	.	CATSRDMEVSKNIQYF	TGTGCCACCAGCAGAGATATGGAAGTATCCAAAAACATTCAGTACTTC
TRBV25-1	TRBJ2-4	.	few	CASSDSGAKNIQYF	TGTGCCAGCAGTGATTCAGGGGCCAAAAACATTCAGTACTTC
TRBV7-9	TRBJ2-7	TRBD1	few	CASRPQGASSYEQYF	TGTGCCAGCAGGCCACAGGGGGCGAGCTCCTACGAGCAGTACTTC
TRBV6-2/TRBV6-3	TRBJ2-2	.	.	CASRYSGATGELFF	TGTGCCAGCAGATACTCAGGGGCCACCGGGGAGCTGTTTTTT
TRBV28	TRBJ2-7	TRBD1	.	CASSLWDRGSHEQYF	TGTGCCAGCAGTTTATGGGACAGGGGTTCCCACGAGCAGTACTTC
TRBV6-4	TRBJ1-1	.	few	CASSPTVRDRSTEAFF	TGTGCCAGCAGCCCCACCGTAAGGGATCGGAGCACTGAAGCTTTCTTT
TRBV24-1	TRBJ2-4	.	few	CATLGAQFGNIQYF	TGTGCCACCCTAGGGGCCCAATTCGGAAACATTCAGTACTTC
TRBV4-1	TRBJ2-3	.	few	CASSQDSLAGPWGDTQYF	TGCGCCAGCAGCCAAGATAGCCTCGCAGGGCCGTGGGGAGATACGCAGTATTTT
TRBV25-1	TRBJ2-3	TRBD2	.	CASSDQWTSGTTDTQYF	TGTGCCAGCAGTGATCAATGGACTAGCGGGACGACAGATACGCAGTATTTT
TRBV12-3/TRBV12-4	TRBJ1-2	.	few	CASSFNSGSGYTF	TGTGCCAGCAGTTTTAATAGCGGGAGTGGCTACACCTTC
TRBV20-1	TRBJ2-1	TRBD2	many	CSAPGLAGSYNEQFF	TGCAGTGCTCCGGGACTAGCGGGCTCCTACAATGAGCAGTTCTTC
TRBV4-1	TRBJ2-7	TRBD2	many	CASSQDGSEASGGKRGEQYF	TGCGCCAGCAGCCAAGATGGGTCGGAGGCCAGCGGGGGTAAACGGGGCGAGCAGTACTTC
TRBV10-3	TRBJ2-7	.	few	CAISESLYEQYF	TGTGCCATCAGTGAGTCGTTATACGAGCAGTACTTC
TRBV6-1	TRBJ2-7	TRBD1	few	CASSPNRGPGYEQYF	TGTGCCAGCAGTCCAAACAGGGGGCCAGGCTACGAGCAGTACTTC
TRBV6-1	TRBJ1-5	TRBD1	few	CASRPPGTGTNQPQHF	TGTGCCAGCAGACCCCCCGGGACAGGGACCAATCAGCCCCAGCATTTT
TRBV29-1	TRBJ1-4	.	.	CSVIQSEKLFF	TGCAGCGTTATACAGTCTGAAAAACTGTTTTTT
TRBV7-9	TRBJ1-2	TRBD1	once	CASSLSGQQYGYTF	TGTGCCAGCAGCCTCTCGGGACAGCAGTATGGCTACACCTTC
TRBV5-1	TRBJ1-2	.	.	CASSLEGVDYGYTF	TGCGCCAGCAGCTTGGAGGGGGTGGACTATGGCTACACCTTC
TRBV2	TRBJ1-5	TRBD1	.	CATSWGTGDQPQHF	TGTGCCACCTCCTGGGGGACAGGTGATCAGCCCCAGCATTTT
TRBV5-1	TRBJ2-7	TRBD1	many	CASSSGQGASEQYF	TGCGCCAGCAGCTCTGGACAGGGTGCAAGCGAGCAGTACTTC
TRBV29-1	TRBJ1-1	.	few	CSVVRQGMNTEAFF	TGCAGCGTTGTAAGGCAGGGCATGAACACTGAAGCTTTCTTT
TRBV29-1	TRBJ2-5	TRBD2	.	CSVRGTSGQYQETQYF	TGCAGCGTTCGAGGGACTAGCGGGCAGTACCAAGAGACCCAGTACTTC
TRBV11-2	TRBJ1-1	TRBD1	.	CASSRNRGAAFF	TGTGCCAGCAGCCGGAACAGGGGCGCCGCTTTCTTT
TRBV27	TRBJ1-6	TRBD1	.	CASSPWTGGNNSPLHF	TGTGCCAGCAGTCCCTGGACAGGGGGAAATAATTCACCCCTCCACTTT
TRBV11-1	TRBJ2-5	TRBD2	.	CASSLGTSGRLVSETQYF	TGTGCCAGCAGCTTGGGGACTAGCGGGAGATTGGTGTCGGAGACCCAGTACTTC
TRBV12-3/TRBV12-4	TRBJ1-1	.	.	CASDNRTLNTEAFF	TGTGCCAGCGATAACAGGACCCTGAACACTGAAGCTTTCTTT
TRBV20-1	TRBJ2-5	.	.	CSASGTQETQYF	TGCAGTGCTAGCGGCACTCAAGAGACCCAGTACTTC
TRBV5-1	TRBJ2-3	TRBD1	.	CASSWGQGDGYTQYF	TGCGCCAGCAGCTGGGGACAGGGAGACGGTTATACGCAGTATTTT
TRBV5-1	TRBJ1-6	.	.	CASSPGREGSSAYNSPLHF	TGCGCCAGCAGCCCGGGACGGGAGGGCTCTAGCGCCTATAATTCACCCCTCCACTTT
TRBV28	TRBJ2-3	.	few	CASKVEGTDTQYF	TGTGCCAGCAAGGTAGAGGGGACAGATACGCAGTATTTT
TRBV30	TRBJ1-1	.	.	CAWKGEVEAFF	TGTGCCTGGAAGGGGGAAGTTGAAGCTTTCTTT
TRBV5-5	TRBJ2-7	.	few	CASSVGHIGLYEQYF	TGTGCCAGCAGCGTGGGACATATAGGCCTCTACGAGCAGTACTTC
TRBV4-3	TRBJ2-5	.	few	CASSQVFDRPQETQYF	TGCGCCAGCAGCCAAGTGTTCGACAGACCACAAGAGACCCAGTACTTC
TRBV27	TRBJ2-7	.	.	CASSYSVTGAYEQYF	TGTGCCAGCAGTTATTCGGTAACAGGCGCCTACGAGCAGTACTTC
TRBV10-3	TRBJ1-5	.	.	CAISDGGQPQHF	TGTGCCATCAGTGATGGGGGTCAGCCCCAGCATTTT
TRBV12-3/TRBV12-4	TRBJ1-2	TRBD1	.	CASMPGQGSYGYTF	TGTGCCAGCATGCCTGGACAGGGGAGCTATGGCTACACCTTC
TRBV7-9	TRBJ2-1	.	few	CASSLEQMGYNEQFF	TGTGCCAGCAGCTTAGAACAGATGGGGTACAATGAGCAGTTCTTC
TRBV5-1	TRBJ2-7	.	.	CASSFLQGYEQYF	TGCGCCAGCAGCTTCTTGCAGGGCTACGAGCAGTACTTC
TRBV20-1	TRBJ1-6	.	.	CSARDDQGPYSPLHF	TGCAGTGCTAGAGATGACCAGGGACCCTATTCACCCCTCCACTTT
TRBV1	TRBJ1-5	.	.	CTSSQDRGNQPQHF	TGCACCAGCAGCCAAGATCGGGGTAATCAGCCCCAGCATTTT